Detailed here is one T cell receptor beta chain. Its antigen specificity is not known. The input lacks base qualities; no much larger clone sits a single base away. From its cysteine to its phenylalanine, the CDR3 spans 12 amino acids. CDR3 DNA only is kept here, 36 bases in frame from base 1. CDR1 and CDR2 were assigned from the germline V gene as MDHEN and SYDVKM. The data are from a study of cytomegalovirus exposure and HLA in healthy donors (dated by TCRdb to the late 2010s). Study-level background: An earlier analysis of roughly 610 of the donors reported approximately 300 Gb of sequence data and around 120 million unique TCR beta sequences obtained from about 179 million T cells. An early release that covered 500 to 800 HLA-typed donors contained approximately 300 gigabases of sequencing data and 85 million to 100 million unique TCR sequences. Among the roughly 400 genotyped donors, around 81% belonged to the genetic ancestry cluster associated with self-reported Caucasian donors. The study aimed to test whether signatures of past pathogen exposure could be identified by cataloging public T cell receptors. The study used immunosequencing to profile the T cell repertoires of under 700 subjects and linked those repertoires to cytomegalovirus serostatus. Besides the first cohort of 666 subjects, a separate validation cohort made up of over 100 different subjects was used. To predict cytomegalovirus infection status, the study combined high-throughput TCR immunosequencing, statistical association of individual TCRs with disease status, and machine learning. In a later analysis, previously published TCR beta repertoires from fewer than 750 donors were re-analyzed and high-resolution HLA genotyping was added so that TCR occurrence patterns could be studied. In the later analysis, no new phenotypic data were used to find candidate immune exposures; instead, reliance was placed on TCR beta sequences and their occurrence across donors. To decide whether each TCR beta V gene segment behaved as functional or pseudogenic, an earlier analysis of some 600 of the donors relied on high-throughput TCR beta sequencing. Donor age, sex, ethnicity and CMV serostatus were compiled together with the repertoire data. A later genetic analysis used genome-wide SNP genotypes for about 65% of the 666 donors, treating that subset as a discovery cohort. Every repertoire in the discovery cohort had been generated on one and the same sequencing platform. Both class I and class II loci were covered by HLA typing, at four-digit resolution. Typing coverage varied by locus: about 629-640 donors for A, B, C, DRB1 and DQB1; approximately 500 for DQA1; nearly 610 for DPA1; approximately 490 for DPB1. Because of strong linkage in the cohort, four or five DR-DQ haplotypes were treated as single units for association and clustering. Across 300 to 400 genotyped donors of the cohort, an average of about 240,000 unique TCR beta nucleotide sequences per donor were sequenced, and approximately 17% of those sequences were non-productive. Study-level results and caveats: Most TCR sequences were seen in very few donors, while some public TCRs were found in many individuals. A total of fewer than 200 TCR beta chains were listed by the study as associated with cytomegalovirus. In a later analysis, most CMV-associated TCR beta chains were found to appear HLA-restricted, with HLA associations seemingly driven largely by CMV exposure. In vitro tests confirmed that a few of the cytomegalovirus-associated TCR beta chains recognize cytomegalovirus antigens. Specific HLA alleles were associated with 15,000 to 20,000 TCR beta sequences at a false discovery rate of 0.05 in a later analysis. The authors suggested that the approach could potentially be extended to other disease states and immunological phenotypes. Some IMGT-functional V segments, including TRBV6-2 and TRBV6-3, could not be told apart with the 87-base-pair reads, so those segments were excluded. Because counts were too low, approximately 15 rarely observed V segments, including chromosome 9 orphons, were excluded from the earlier analysis of a few hundred of the donors. According to a later analysis, TCR association rates differed among HLA loci, with DRB1 alleles showing the most associated TCRs and HLA-C alleles showing the fewest. An association between a missense DCLRE1C variant and V-gene and J-gene trimming of TCR beta chains was found in a later genetic analysis and replicated in an independent cohort. The sequencing pipeline was judged likely to have produced a cluster of highly shared sequence variants as a technical artifact. In this cohort, only TCR beta chains were sequenced, and detectable features were limited by the absence of alpha or paired-chain data. Because HLA typing was unavailable for some donors at each locus, only the typed subset was used in association tests. A further reported finding was that TCR beta sequences accurately predicted the HLA-A and HLA-B alleles for most subjects in the first cohort. Assigning TCR associations to individual alleles was difficult when HLA alleles, especially DR and DQ, strongly co-occurred. A later genetic analysis reported fewer N-insertions in productive TCRs among donors in an Asian-associated ancestry cluster than the roughly 620-donor mean. For the cohort, immune exposure information was limited to CMV serostatus. The presence/absence analyses assumed that sequencing depth was roughly uniform across donors, and that assumption may not be true. Linkage disequilibrium might explain the correlated functional status among segregating V segments, but an unknown experimental factor could not be excluded. Several of the top co-occurrence clusters appeared to be linked to parvovirus B19, influenza, CMV and Epstein-Barr virus, according to a later analysis. In a later analysis, HLA-associated TCR beta chains showed more clonal expansion and lower generation probabilities than non-associated chains that were equally common. In both the original and validation cohorts, the classifier was reported to diagnose cytomegalovirus status with high specificity and sensitivity. In an earlier analysis of some 540 of the donors, most TCR beta V segments appeared in productive rearrangements about 87% or about 30% of the time, broadly matching IMGT annotations.

The cohort consisted of 600 to 700 healthy bone marrow donors. At the time of sampling, every cohort member was nominally healthy, though immune exposures that went unrecorded were likely present. The donor was CMV seronegative and belonged to the group of more than 300 seronegative cohort members. A peripheral blood sample was provided by each donor, and peripheral blood mononuclear cells were used for TCR beta sequencing. Genomic DNA extraction from the blood cell samples was performed with the Qiagen DNeasy Blood Extraction Kit. Receptor amplification or capture employed the immunoSEQ multiplex PCR assay. For the multiplex PCR, a mixture combining 60 forward primers for TCR Vbeta segments and 13 reverse primers for TCR Jbeta segments was used. The CDR3 region of rearranged TCR beta genes was amplified from genomic DNA by a multiplex PCR assay. The amplified TCR beta libraries were sequenced on the Illumina HiSeq System as 87-base-pair reads. Per the authors' processing: Across the roughly 600 repertoires, a later analysis counted 80 million or so unique TCR beta chains, some 11 million of which were shared by at least two donors. Raw reads were error-corrected and collapsed into unique sequences with a nearest-neighbor algorithm that merged closely related sequences to remove PCR and sequencing errors. To assign V, D and J gene segments, CDR3 sequences were aligned to IMGT reference sequences. For a sequence to be retained, a match of at least six nucleotides to both a V gene segment and a J gene segment was required. A rearrangement was called productive if the CDR3 had no stop codons and remained in frame with V and J, and every other rearrangement was called non-productive. Following IMGT convention, CDR3 was defined as the stretch from the second conserved V-encoded cysteine up to the conserved J-encoded phenylalanine. The earlier analysis of around 640 of the donors excluded sequences that lacked an unambiguous match to a single V gene segment. In an earlier analysis of about 590 of the donors, a V segment was called functional when productive rearrangements were above 56.7%, and segregating when the standard deviation between donors exceeded 5%. To diagnose cytomegalovirus status from the catalog of TCR beta chain sequences, a statistical classification framework was built. A later analysis assigned V and J genes by comparing TCR nucleotide sequences with IMGT/GENE-DB human TR gene sequences. The TCRdist pipeline was used in a later analysis to assign CDR3 sequences and most-parsimonious VDJ recombination scenarios. In a later analysis, every TCR beta chain was defined by the combination of its CDR3 amino acid sequence and its V-gene family, and reads without a unique V-gene family were dropped. A later analysis removed 592 highly shared, low-generation-probability nucleotide sequences to deal with suspected cross-contamination and a sequencing artifact. A later analysis calculated a clonal expansion index for each public chain from normalized within-repertoire ranks of inferred template counts. A later analysis computed generation probabilities with a VDJ recombination model fitted to out-of-frame rearrangements, and checked the results against IGoR. In a later analysis, TCR-TCR, TCR-HLA and TCR-CMV co-occurrence was scored with hypergeometric tests, and a repertoire-size bias correction was applied to TCR pairs. A later analysis estimated false discovery rates by permuting HLA or CMV assignments 20 times. A later analysis grouped co-occurring TCRs with DBSCAN, adding TCRdist sequence similarity when clustering within HLA-allele-positive subsets. Repertoires with fewer than 30,000 or more than 120,000 public chains, plus five repertoires with anomalous nucleotide sharing, were excluded from co-occurrence clustering. TCRdb provides this immuneACCESS table in a form limited to in-frame rearrangements. Some clones are lacking; in checked studies, under half of them reflect an unresolved V gene, and why the rest are absent is not known. The D gene and trimming were derived from the DNA, and the V and J assignments and clone size from that table. Here the sample has some 100,000 clones; about 81% occur a single time. The top ten clonotypes cover 8.5% to 12% of the sample.

The receptor chain draws on TRBV28 and TRBJ2-5, with 7 junctional bases fitting TRBD2. This receptor was identified in a man aged 50 or older in good health and CMV-seronegative. Sequenced material: PBMCs. The DNA reads TGTTCTAACCCGGGAGGTGAAGAGACCCAGTACTTC. This yields the protein CSNPGGEETQYF.